A single sample is the source of the 30 T cell receptor beta chains below, sequenced in a study of cytomegalovirus exposure and HLA in healthy donors. PCR was performed using 60 Vbeta and 13 Jbeta primers. Measured with immunoSEQ multiplex PCR; TCRdb has only the in-frame clones, and not every one. This table holds tens of thousands of clones, nearly 80% found once. Sequenced input: PBMCs. Receptors originate from a woman aged 40-49 years in good health and CMV-seronegative.

The rearrangement links TRBV27 to TRBJ2-3, with 7 nucleotides matching TRBD2. The CDR3 is made up of 17 amino acids. CDR1 and CDR2 from the germline V gene are MNHEY and SMNVEV (reference sequence). The trim removed 3 bases at V and 5 bases at J, leaving 14 bases unmatched. The DNA of the CDR3 is TGTGCCAGCAGTTTTTTTCTAGCGGCCAGCACTGGAGATACGCAGTATTTT. This sequence encodes CASSFFLAASTGDTQYF.

The V call is TRBV18, the J call TRBJ1-1, with D unclear. The germline V and J ends were trimmed by 3 bases and 1 base, with 6 bases remaining between them. CDR3 size: 13 residues. Per germline, CDR1 KGHSH and CDR2 LQKENI. The DNA for the CDR3 is TGTGCCAGCTCACCCATCAAGAACACTGAAGCTTTCTTT. Its protein is CASSPIKNTEAFF.

The chain uses TRBV19 and TRBJ1-2; 9 bases map to TRBD1. This CDR3 has 12 residues. J lost 3 bases, V lost 9 bases, and 2 bases had no gene match. The V gene's germline CDR1 is LNHDA and CDR2 SQIVND (reference sequence). For the CDR3, the DNA is TGTGCCAGCCGGGACAGGGACTATGGCTACACCTTC. Amino acid sequence: CASRDRDYGYTF.

V is TRBV29-1 and J is TRBJ2-3; 9 bases are shared with TRBD2. The CDR3 loop spans 14 amino acids. Germline trimming cut 4 bases from V and 2 bases from J; bases unmatched to any gene: 4. CDR1 and CDR2 from the germline V gene are SQVTM and ANQGSEA. CDR3 protein: CSVGGGRATDTQYF. Written as DNA, the CDR3 is TGCAGCGTTGGGGGCGGGAGGGCCACAGATACGCAGTATTTT.

The genes are TRBV28 and TRBJ1-1; 7 nucleotides agree with TRBD1. The CDR3 contains 13 residues. Trimming took 4 bases from V and 7 from J; bases not matched to a gene: 6. The germline CDR1 and CDR2 sequences are MDHEN and SYDVKM. CDR3: CASSSQGPREAFF. In DNA, the CDR3 is TGTGCCAGCAGTTCACAGGGGCCCCGTGAAGCTTTCTTT.

The J gene is TRBJ2-1, the V gene TRBV2; weak D call: TRBD2 (6 bases). The CDR3 is made up of 15 amino acids. The V end was cut by 4 bases, the J end by 2 bases, with 12 bases between. CDR1 SNHLY and CDR2 FYNNEI come from the germline V gene. The CDR3 loop is CASSAPGLPYNEQFF. For the CDR3, the DNA is TGTGCCAGCAGTGCCCCGGGACTGCCCTACAATGAGCAGTTCTTC.

The chain combines TRBV10-1 with TRBJ2-1; 12 bases align to TRBD2. Germline V gene sequence: CDR1 WNHNN, CDR2 SYGVQD (reference sequence). The CDR3 sequence is 20 residues long. Germline trimming cut 6 bases from V and 0 bases from J; bases unmatched to any gene: 15. CDR3 DNA: TGCGCCAGCAGAAACCCTAGCGGGAGGGCCCTGCCGATCTCCTACAATGAGCAGTTCTTC. Amino acid sequence: CASRNPSGRALPISYNEQFF.

This chain links TRBV6-1 with TRBJ2-2, with 9 bases identical to TRBD2. This CDR3 has 18 amino acids. In germline, CDR1 is MNHNS, CDR2 SASEGT. V lost 0 bases and J lost 6; bases outside the gene matches: 11. This chain's CDR3 is CASSEAYGGIAGAGELFF. CDR3 DNA: TGTGCCAGCAGTGAAGCTTATGGTGGGATAGCGGGAGCCGGGGAGCTGTTTTTT.

The chain combines TRBV7-8 with TRBJ2-1, with D tentatively TRBD1 (6 bases). Germline assignment: CDR1 SGHVS and CDR2 FQNEAQ. The CDR3 contains 16 residues. The V end was cut by 1 base, the J end by 2 bases, with 12 bases between. The CDR3 nucleotides are TGTGCCAGCAGCTTAGGCGCAGGGGTGACCTACAATGAGCAGTTCTTC. Translated, it gives CASSLGAGVTYNEQFF.

This clone was recorded once. The V gene is TRBV5-1, the J gene TRBJ2-1; 15 bases map to TRBD2. Germline V gene data show CDR1 as SGHRS and CDR2 as YFSETQ. CDR3 length: 18 amino acids. V lost 0 bases, J lost 8 bases, and 9 bases stayed unmatched. The CDR3 loop reads CASSLARSGTSGRYEQFF. The CDR3 DNA follows: TGCGCCAGCAGCTTGGCACGCTCCGGGACTAGCGGGAGGTATGAGCAGTTCTTC. Drawing the rest from reference TRBV5-1 and TRBJ2-1, the complete variable domain is KAGVTQTPRYLIKTRGQQVTLSCSPISGHRSVSWYQQTPGQGLQFLFEYFSETQRNKGNFPGRFSGRQFSNSRSEMNVSTLELGDSALYLCASSLARSGTSGRYEQFFGPGTRLTVL.

This rearrangement joins TRBV7-2 to TRBJ2-5, with 10 positions matching TRBD1. The DNA matches TRBJ2-7 better at its end, which makes the J call doubtful. This CDR3 contains 14 residues. The V gene's germline CDR1 is SGHTA and CDR2 FQGNSA. The CDR3 nucleotides read TGTGCCAGCAGCTTAGGGGACAGGGGCCACGAGCAGTACTTC. Residues: CASSLGDRGHEQYF.

This clone was counted only a few times. The same CDR3 can be traced to other DNA sequences in this sample. The J gene is TRBJ2-1, the V gene TRBV27; 13 bases are a match to TRBD2. The V gene's germline CDR1 is MNHEY and CDR2 SMNVEV (reference sequence). V lost 3 bases, J lost 7 bases, and 6 bases stayed unmatched. CDR3 length equals 16 residues. This CDR3 reads CASSLLTSGRVNEQFF. CDR3 in DNA: TGTGCCAGCAGTTTGTTAACTAGCGGGAGGGTGAATGAGCAGTTCTTC.

The V gene is TRBV6-6, the J gene TRBJ2-1, with 11 bases lining up with TRBD2. The CDR3 spans 15 residues. Germline-derived CDR1 and CDR2 are MNHNY and SVGAGI (reference sequence). With V trimmed by 6 bases and J by 2 bases, 3 bases remained unmatched. In DNA, the CDR3 is TGTGCCAGCAGCTCGGGACTAGCGGCCTACAATGAGCAGTTCTTC. Encoded protein: CASSSGLAAYNEQFF.

The CDR3 region has the DNA TGCGCCAGCAGCCCCTATGTCCAGGGGGCGATGGGAGACTATGGCTACACCTTC. Its translation is CASSPYVQGAMGDYGYTF. The chain joins TRBV5-1 to TRBJ1-2; 8 bases are shared with TRBD1. The CDR3 spans 18 residues. V shed 4 bases and J 3 bases; nucleotides not matched to a gene: 17. CDR1 is SGHRS, CDR2 YFSETQ, per germline.

The CDR3 spells CASSLSTSGGGYEQYF. In nucleotides, the CDR3 is TGCGCCAGCAGCTTGAGTACTAGCGGTGGAGGCTACGAGCAGTACTTC. The J gene is TRBJ2-7, the V gene TRBV5-1; TRBD2 aligns across 8 bases. The CDR3 covers 16 residues. Germline lookup yields CDR1 SGHRS and CDR2 YFSETQ. V lost 1 base to trimming and J lost 3 bases; unmatched junction nucleotides: 9.

CDR3 loop: CASSQGLRNEQFF. CDR3 nucleotides: TGCGCCAGCAGCCAAGGACTGCGTAATGAGCAGTTCTTC. V gene TRBV4-3 combines with J gene TRBJ2-1; D not certain. CDR3 length: 13 amino acids. CDR1 and CDR2 (germline): LGHNA, YSLEER. The ends were cut back, 1 base at V and 7 bases at J, with 8 bases in the middle.

This clone appeared a few times. The chain links TRBV19 to TRBJ1-2; D may be TRBD1 (5 bases). Germline V gene data show CDR1 as LNHDA and CDR2 as SQIVND (reference sequence). V lost 5 bases, J lost 7 bases, and 11 bases lay in between. This CDR3 spans 12 amino acids. CDR3 residues: CASSSGGAGYTF. In DNA, the CDR3 is TGTGCCAGTAGTTCGGGCGGGGCTGGCTACACCTTC.

The chain employs TRBV7-2 and TRBJ1-2; D is perhaps TRBD1 (5 bases). Looked up from germline, CDR1 is SGHTA and CDR2 is FQGNSA. The CDR3 is 14 amino acids. Deletions cut 5 bases from V and 4 bases from J, with 14 bases between. The DNA of the CDR3 is TGTGCCAGCAGCCATAGTCAGGGTATCTATGGCTACACCTTC. Translating gives CASSHSQGIYGYTF.

The J gene is TRBJ2-1, the V gene TRBV18, with D hard to call. This CDR3 region has 11 residues. The germline V gene encodes CDR1 KGHSH and CDR2 LQKENI. V lost 2 bases and J 8 bases, leaving 4 bases between the germline ends. The DNA for the CDR3 is TGTGCCAGCTCACCAAGCGATGAGCAGTTCTTC. Translating it yields CASSPSDEQFF.

CDR3 loop: CASRRQGPIIQYF. The CDR3 bases are TGTGCCAGCAGAAGACAGGGGCCGATTATTCAGTACTTC. The chain links TRBV2 to TRBJ2-4; 8 bases map to TRBD1. Germline V gene data show CDR1 as SNHLY and CDR2 as FYNNEI. Germline trimming cut 6 bases from V and 10 bases from J; bases unmatched to any gene: 8. This CDR3 has 13 residues.

The sample holds a few counts of this clone. The V call is TRBV19, the J call TRBJ1-1; 7 nucleotides agree with TRBD1. Germline V gene lookup returns CDR1 LNHDA and CDR2 SQIVND (reference sequence). V shed 6 bases and J 0 bases; nucleotides not matched to a gene: 13. The CDR3 has 17 residues. As DNA, the CDR3 is TGTGCCAGTAGCAGGGGGGTGACGAGATTTATGAACACTGAAGCTTTCTTT. Protein: CASSRGVTRFMNTEAFF.

The genes are TRBV29-1 and TRBJ1-2, with 9 bases that match TRBD1. The J segment lost 7 bases and the V segment lost 2 bases, leaving 11 bases of the junction unmatched. This CDR3 is 15 amino acids long. Germline V gives CDR1 SQVTM, CDR2 ANQGSEA. The CDR3 sequence: CSVESLWTGEAGYTF. DNA for the CDR3: TGCAGCGTTGAATCTCTATGGACAGGGGAGGCTGGCTACACCTTC.

The chain combines TRBV6-1 with TRBJ1-3, with D unresolved. Per germline, CDR1 MNHNS and CDR2 SASEGT. Trimming cost V 0 bases and J 0 bases, with 12 bases left between them. The CDR3 sequence is 17 residues long. The CDR3 sequence: CASSEARGAGSGNTIYF. CDR3 nucleotides: TGTGCCAGCAGTGAAGCGCGAGGCGCGGGCTCTGGAAACACCATATATTTT.

The chain uses TRBV18 and TRBJ1-5, with 10 bases lining up with TRBD1. CDR3 length: 18 residues. From germline, CDR1 is KGHSH and CDR2 LQKENI. With V trimmed by 6 bases and J by 8 bases, 19 bases remained unmatched. The CDR3 nucleotides read TGTGCCAGCTCCCTGACAGGGGGCTGGGAACCTAGCTGGAAGCCCCAGCATTTT. This encodes CASSLTGGWEPSWKPQHF.

In DNA form, the CDR3 reads TGCAGCGGGGGACAGGTGCTCACCGGGGAGCTGTTTTTT. Amino acids: CSGGQVLTGELFF. The chain recombines TRBV29-1 with TRBJ2-2; TRBD1 agrees at 8 bases. The CDR3 runs to 13 residues. Germline V gene sequence: CDR1 SQVTM, CDR2 ANQGSEA. The J segment lost 4 bases and the V segment lost 7 bases, leaving 5 bases of the junction unmatched.

The V and J genes are TRBV2 and TRBJ1-2; 9 bases agree with TRBD1. Per germline, CDR1 SNHLY and CDR2 FYNNEI. The CDR3 runs to 16 residues. J lost 2 bases, V lost 2 bases, and 6 bases had no gene match. Written as DNA, the CDR3 is TGTGCCAGCAGTGAAAAGCGAGGACAGGGGAACTATGGCTACACCTTC. Its protein is CASSEKRGQGNYGYTF.

The chain uses TRBV7-9 and TRBJ1-1; D is uncertain. CDR1 and CDR2 (germline): SEHNR, FQNEAQ (reference sequence). The CDR3 spans 16 residues. The V end lost 5 bases, the J end lost 1 base, and 17 bases lay between the germline ends. CDR3 sequence (DNA): TGTGCCAGCAGCCTTGCGGTTGGAGAGGGGAACACTGAAGCTTTCTTT. Protein product: CASSLAVGEGNTEAFF.

The CDR3 region has the DNA TGCGCCAGCAGTTTTTCCGGACAGACAGTTCCCTACGAGCAGTACTTC. Protein sequence: CASSFSGQTVPYEQYF. The chain couples TRBV5-1 to TRBJ2-7; a weak D match, TRBD1 (6 bases). This CDR3 comprises 16 residues. Germline values: CDR1 SGHRS, CDR2 YFSETQ. With 5 bases removed from V and 2 bases from J, the gap between germline ends came to 20 bases.

The chain recombines TRBV6-1 with TRBJ1-5; 7 bases line up with TRBD1. With 2 bases clipped from V and 5 bases from J, the junction kept 6 bases outside the gene matches. Per germline, CDR1 MNHNS and CDR2 SASEGT. This CDR3 has 15 amino acids. As DNA, the CDR3 is TGTGCCAGCAGTGAAAGACAGGGAACGCATCAGCCCCAGCATTTT. Translating gives CASSERQGTHQPQHF.

The chain uses TRBV30 and TRBJ2-3, with a tentative D call TRBD1 (6 bases). The CDR3 has 15 residues. Germline CDR1 and CDR2: GTSNPN and SVGIG (reference sequence). Deletions cut 3 bases from V and 1 base from J, with 14 bases between. CDR3: CAWSGQFLGTDTQYF. DNA of the CDR3: TGTGCCTGGAGCGGACAGTTCTTAGGCACAGATACGCAGTATTTT. Complete variable domain (other parts from reference TRBV30 and TRBJ2-3): SQTIHQWPATLVQPVGSPLSLECTVEGTSNPNLYWYRQAAGRGLQLLFYSVGIGQISSEVPQNLSASRPQDRQFILSSKKLLLSDSGFYLCAWSGQFLGTDTQYFGPGTRLTVL.